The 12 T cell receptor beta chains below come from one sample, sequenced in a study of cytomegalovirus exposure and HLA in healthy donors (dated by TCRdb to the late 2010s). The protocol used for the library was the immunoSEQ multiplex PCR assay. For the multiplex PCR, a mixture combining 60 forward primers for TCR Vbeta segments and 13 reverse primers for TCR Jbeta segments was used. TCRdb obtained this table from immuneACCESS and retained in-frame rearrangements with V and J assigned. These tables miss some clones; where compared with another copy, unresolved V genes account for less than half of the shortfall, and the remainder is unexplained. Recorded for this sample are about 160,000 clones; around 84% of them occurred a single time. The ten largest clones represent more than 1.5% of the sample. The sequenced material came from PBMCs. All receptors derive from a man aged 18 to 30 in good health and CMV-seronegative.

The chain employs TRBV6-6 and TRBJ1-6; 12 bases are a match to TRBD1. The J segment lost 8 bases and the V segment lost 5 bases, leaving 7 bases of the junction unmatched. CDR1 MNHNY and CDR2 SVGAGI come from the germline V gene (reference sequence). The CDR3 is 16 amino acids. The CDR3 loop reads CASSGGQGAVDSPLHF. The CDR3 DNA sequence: TGTGCCAGCAGTGGGGGACAGGGGGCGGTGGATTCACCCCTCCACTTT.

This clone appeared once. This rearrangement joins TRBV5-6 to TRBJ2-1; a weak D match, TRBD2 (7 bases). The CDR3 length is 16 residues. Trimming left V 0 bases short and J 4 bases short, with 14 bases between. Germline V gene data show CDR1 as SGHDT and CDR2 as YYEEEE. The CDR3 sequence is CASSLEGGTEYNEQFF. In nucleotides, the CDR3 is TGTGCCAGCAGCTTGGAGGGGGGGACGGAGTACAATGAGCAGTTCTTC.

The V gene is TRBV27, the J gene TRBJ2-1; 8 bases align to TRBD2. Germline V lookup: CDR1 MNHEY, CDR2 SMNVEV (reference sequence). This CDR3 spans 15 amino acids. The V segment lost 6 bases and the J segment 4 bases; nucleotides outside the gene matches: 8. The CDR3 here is CASSHKREQYNEQFF. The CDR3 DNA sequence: TGTGCCAGCAGCCATAAGCGGGAGCAGTACAATGAGCAGTTCTTC.

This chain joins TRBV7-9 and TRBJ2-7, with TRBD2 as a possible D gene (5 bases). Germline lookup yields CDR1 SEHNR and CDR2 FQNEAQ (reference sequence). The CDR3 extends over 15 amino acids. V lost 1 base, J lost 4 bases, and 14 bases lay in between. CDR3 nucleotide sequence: TGTGCCAGCAGCTTAGGGCTAGAGGGAAGATACGAGCAGTACTTC. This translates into CASSLGLEGRYEQYF.

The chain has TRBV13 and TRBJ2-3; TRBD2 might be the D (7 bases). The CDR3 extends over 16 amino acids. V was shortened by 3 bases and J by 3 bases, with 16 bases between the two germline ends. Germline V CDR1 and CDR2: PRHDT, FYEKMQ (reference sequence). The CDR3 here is CASSFGGRGGTDTQYF. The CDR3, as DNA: TGTGCCAGCAGCTTCGGCGGGAGAGGGGGAACAGATACGCAGTATTTT. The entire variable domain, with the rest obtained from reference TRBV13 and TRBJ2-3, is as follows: AAGVIQSPRHLIKEKRETATLKCYPIPRHDTVYWYQQGPGQDPQFLISFYEKMQSDKGSIPDRFSAQQFSDYHSELNMSSLELGDSALYFCASSFGGRGGTDTQYFGPGTRLTVL.

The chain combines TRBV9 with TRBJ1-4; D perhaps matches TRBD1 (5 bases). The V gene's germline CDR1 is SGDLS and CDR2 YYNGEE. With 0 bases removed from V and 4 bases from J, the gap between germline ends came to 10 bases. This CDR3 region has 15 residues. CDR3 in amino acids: CASSVDTGYNEKLFF. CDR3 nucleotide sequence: TGTGCCAGCAGCGTAGATACAGGTTATAATGAAAAACTGTTTTTT.

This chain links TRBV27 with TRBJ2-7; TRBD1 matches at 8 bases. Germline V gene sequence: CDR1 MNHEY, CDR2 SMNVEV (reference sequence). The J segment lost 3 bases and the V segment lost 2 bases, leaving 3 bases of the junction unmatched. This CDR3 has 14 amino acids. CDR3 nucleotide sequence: TGTGCCAGCAGTTTAGGACAGGGCTTCTACGAGCAGTACTTC. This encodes CASSLGQGFYEQYF.

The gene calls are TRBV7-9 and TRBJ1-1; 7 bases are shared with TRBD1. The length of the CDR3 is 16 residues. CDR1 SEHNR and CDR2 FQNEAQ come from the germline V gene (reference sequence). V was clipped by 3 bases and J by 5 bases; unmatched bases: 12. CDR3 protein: CASSFLGTVSGTEAFF. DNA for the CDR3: TGTGCCAGCAGCTTTTTGGGGACAGTGTCGGGGACTGAAGCTTTCTTT.

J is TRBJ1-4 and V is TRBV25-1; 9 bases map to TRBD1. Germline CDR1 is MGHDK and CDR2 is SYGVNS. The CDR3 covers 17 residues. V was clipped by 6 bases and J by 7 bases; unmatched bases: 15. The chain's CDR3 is CASSQGPPGQGREKLFF. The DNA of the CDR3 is TGTGCCAGCAGCCAAGGGCCGCCGGGACAGGGTCGTGAAAAACTGTTTTTT.

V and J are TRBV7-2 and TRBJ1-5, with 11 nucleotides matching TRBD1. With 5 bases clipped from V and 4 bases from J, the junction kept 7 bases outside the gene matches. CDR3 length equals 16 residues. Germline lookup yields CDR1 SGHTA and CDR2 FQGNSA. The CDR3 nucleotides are TGTGCCAGCAGCCCCGAGGACAGGGGGCGGAATCAGCCCCAGCATTTT. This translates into CASSPEDRGRNQPQHF.

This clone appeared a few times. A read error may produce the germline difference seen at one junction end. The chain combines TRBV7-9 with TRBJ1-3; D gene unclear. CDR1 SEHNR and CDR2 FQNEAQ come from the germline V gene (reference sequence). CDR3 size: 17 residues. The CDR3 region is CSSSLSSMVDSGNTIYF. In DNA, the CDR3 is TGTTCCAGCAGCTTATCCTCTATGGTCGATTCTGGAAACACCATATATTTT.

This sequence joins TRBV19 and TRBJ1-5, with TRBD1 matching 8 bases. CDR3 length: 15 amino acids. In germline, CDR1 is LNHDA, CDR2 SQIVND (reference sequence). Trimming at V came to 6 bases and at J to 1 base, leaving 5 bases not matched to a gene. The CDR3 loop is CASSIRDRSNQPQHF. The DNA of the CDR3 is TGTGCCAGTAGCATCCGGGACAGGAGCAATCAGCCCCAGCATTTT.